The rows below give T cell receptor beta chains drawn from one sample of a study of blood T cell repertoires in COVID-19. The protocol was immunoSEQ multiplex PCR, while the TCRdb copy is restricted to in-frame clones and leaves out a portion. Altogether about 160,000 clones are present, approximately 87% being singletons, with the ten largest covering over 9%. Sequenced material: peripheral blood. The receptors shown here come from a woman aged 65 to 85 with COVID-19, enrolled during active disease. CDR3s include the opening cysteine and the closing phenylalanine or tryptophan. The order of the fields is D gene, J gene, V gene, clone size, CDR3 DNA, CDR3 protein. A D gene is named only where the DNA matches it firmly. Some rows mark clone size as missing; the rest say once, few, many or name a class of expanded clone.

>TRBD1|TRBJ2-2|TRBV5-1|NA
TGCGCCAGCAGCTTGGGCCCTGGGACAGGGAGGACCGGGGAGCTGTTTTTT
CASSLGPGTGRTGELFF
>TRBD1|TRBJ1-5|TRBV25-1|NA
TGTGCCAGCAGTCCCGACAGGGGCGCGATTAGCAATCAGCCCCAGCATTTT
CASSPDRGAISNQPQHF
>NA|TRBJ1-6|TRBV2|NA
TGTGCCAGCAGTGGTATGGGGCGGGGATCCAATTCACCCCTCCACTTT
CASSGMGRGSNSPLHF
>NA|TRBJ1-4|TRBV6-1|NA
TGTGCCAGCAGTGACCCGACGGGGGGCGCAAGTGAAAAACTGTTTTTT
CASSDPTGGASEKLFF
>NA|TRBJ1-6|TRBV12-3/TRBV12-4|NA
TGTGCCAGCAGTTTTGGCTCACCCCTCCACTTT
CASSFGSPLHF
>TRBD1|TRBJ2-1|TRBV29-1|NA
TGCAGCGTTGAGGGACAGGGTGCGGATGAGCAGTTCTTC
CSVEGQGADEQFF
>NA|TRBJ1-1|TRBV19|NA
TGTGCCAGTAGTATTAGTTTGAACACTGAAGCTTTCTTT
CASSISLNTEAFF
>TRBD1|TRBJ2-3|TRBV7-9|NA
TGTGCCAGCAGCCCCGGACAGGCCCTTAGCACAGATACGCAGTATTTT
CASSPGQALSTDTQYF
>TRBD1|TRBJ1-5|TRBV18|NA
TGTGCCAGCTCACCCTACAGGGGAGGCAATCAGCCCCAGCATTTT
CASSPYRGGNQPQHF
>NA|TRBJ1-1|TRBV10-3|NA
TGTGCCATCAGCCCGACAGTCATGAACACTGAAGCTTTCTTT
CAISPTVMNTEAFF
>NA|TRBJ1-1|TRBV1|NA
TGCACCAGCAGCCAAGATAGGGGATCAGCGAACACTGAAGCTTTCTTT
CTSSQDRGSANTEAFF
>TRBD2|TRBJ2-3|TRBV5-1|NA
TGCGCCAGCAGCTTTAGCGGGGGCTCTAGCACAGATACGCAGTATTTT
CASSFSGGSSTDTQYF
>TRBD1|TRBJ1-1|TRBV19|few
TGTGCCAGTACCACCATGGGACAGACGAACACTGAAGCTTTCTTT
CASTTMGQTNTEAFF
>NA|TRBJ1-4|TRBV19|NA
TGTGCCAGTAGTATGGGGAGGAAAGATAATGAAAAACTGTTTTTT
CASSMGRKDNEKLFF
>NA|TRBJ1-1|TRBV7-6|NA
TGTGCCAGCAGCTTAGTCAGAGAAGCTTTCTTT
CASSLVREAFF
>NA|TRBJ2-1|TRBV6-5|NA
TGTGCCAGCAGCCGGGACTCATATGAGCAGTTCTTC
CASSRDSYEQFF
>NA|TRBJ1-4|TRBV7-6|NA
TGTGCCAGCAGTAAACTGCAGGGAACTAATGAAAAACTGTTTTTT
CASSKLQGTNEKLFF
>TRBD1|TRBJ1-6|TRBV2|NA
TGTGCCAGCCAAGGGACAGGGGCCCCACCCCTCCACTTT
CASQGTGAPPLHF
>NA|TRBJ1-1|TRBV25-1|NA
TGTGCCAGCAGTGAATTTTCTTTTGAGACAGCTGAAGCTTTCTTT
CASSEFSFETAEAFF
>NA|TRBJ1-2|TRBV5-5|few
TGTGCCAGCAGCTTGTCTCAGACTAACTATGGCTACACCTTC
CASSLSQTNYGYTF
>NA|TRBJ1-5|TRBV18|NA
TGTGCCAGCTCACCTCAGGGACAAATAAATCAGCCCCAGCATTTT
CASSPQGQINQPQHF
>NA|TRBJ1-1|TRBV4-2|NA
TGTGCCAGCAGCCAAGAAATCAGGGTATCGGCTGAAGCTTTCTTT
CASSQEIRVSAEAFF
>NA|TRBJ1-4|TRBV28|NA
TGTGCCAGCAGTTTAGCCAGGGAGGGTGAAAAACTGTTTTTT
CASSLAREGEKLFF
>TRBD1|TRBJ1-1|TRBV18|NA
TGTGCCAGCGTAGACAGGGCGGTGAACACTGAAGCTTTCTTT
CASVDRAVNTEAFF
>NA|TRBJ1-3|TRBV11-3|NA
TGTGCCAGCAGCTCTCTCTCTGGAAACACCATATATTTT
CASSSLSGNTIYF
>NA|TRBJ1-4|TRBV3-1/TRBV3-2|NA
TGTGCCAGCAGCCAAGACCTGACAGCCGGGAATGAAAAACTGTTTTTT
CASSQDLTAGNEKLFF
>NA|TRBJ1-1|TRBV9|once
TGTGCCAGCAGCGTAACTCCAGGGGATGGGAACACTGAAGCTTTCTTT
CASSVTPGDGNTEAFF
>NA|TRBJ2-7|TRBV11-2|NA
TGTGCCAGCAGCTTAGGGACAGAACTTTACGAGCAGTACTTC
CASSLGTELYEQYF
>TRBD1|TRBJ2-7|TRBV2|NA
TGTGCCAGCAGTCGGGACAGGGGCTTCGAGCAGTACTTC
CASSRDRGFEQYF
>TRBD1|TRBJ1-1|TRBV28|NA
TGTGCCAGCAGTTTAGACAGGGGCGCTGAAGCTTTCTTT
CASSLDRGAEAFF
>NA|TRBJ1-3|TRBV5-1|NA
TGCGCCAGCGGAAAACAGGGAAGTTGGGACACCATATATTTT
CASGKQGSWDTIYF
>TRBD1|TRBJ2-7|TRBV5-1|NA
TGCGCCAGCAGCCTAGATATGGGGACAGGGGGGTACGAGCAGTACTTC
CASSLDMGTGGYEQYF
>NA|TRBJ1-2|TRBV2|NA
TGTGCCAGCACATCCGGACACCCCTATGGCTACACCTTC
CASTSGHPYGYTF
>TRBD1|TRBJ1-6|TRBV5-8|NA
TGTGCCAGCAGCACCGCTGCAGGGGGAGGCGCCTATAATTCACCCCTCCACTTT
CASSTAAGGGAYNSPLHF
>TRBD1|TRBJ1-5|TRBV6-5|NA
TGTGCCAGCAGAAGCACAGGGGGCCAGGGTCAGCCCCAGCATTTT
CASRSTGGQGQPQHF
>NA|TRBJ2-1|TRBV19|NA
TGTGCCAGTAGTATATTTGGCGGGTACAATGAGCAGTTCTTC
CASSIFGGYNEQFF
>TRBD2|TRBJ2-3|TRBV7-9|once
TGTGCCAGCAGCTTAGGCAGCGGGGGCACAGATACGCAGTATTTT
CASSLGSGGTDTQYF
>NA|TRBJ2-7|TRBV11-2|NA
TGTGCCAGCAGCTTAGATCGAGGATCGTTCTACGAGCAGTACTTC
CASSLDRGSFYEQYF
>NA|TRBJ1-1|TRBV28|NA
TGTGCCAGCAGTTTTGGCAGAATGAACACTGAAGCTTTCTTT
CASSFGRMNTEAFF
>NA|TRBJ1-5|TRBV2|once
TGTGCCAGCAGCGAATATAGCAATCAGCCCCAGCATTTT
CASSEYSNQPQHF
>NA|TRBJ2-6|TRBV29-1|few
TGCAGCGTTGAAGAGGATGGGACAGCGGGCTCCAACGTCCTGACTTTC
CSVEEDGTAGSNVLTF
>NA|TRBJ2-5|TRBV29-1|NA
TGCAGCGCTTCCGGGACACCGTACCAAGAGACCCAGTACTTC
CSASGTPYQETQYF
>TRBD1|TRBJ1-1|TRBV2|NA
TGTGCCAGCAGAGAGACAGGGCGGATCACTGAAGCTTTCTTT
CASRETGRITEAFF
>TRBD1|TRBJ1-2|TRBV28|once
TGTGCCAGCAGTTTATTTAGCAGGGGGTATGGCTACACCTTC
CASSLFSRGYGYTF
>TRBD1|TRBJ1-1|TRBV10-2|NA
TGCGCCAGCAGAGGAGACAGGGTAGCTGAAGCTTTCTTT
CASRGDRVAEAFF
>TRBD1|TRBJ2-7|TRBV2|NA
TGTGCCAGCAGTGAAGGCCGGGACAGGGTCGAGCAGTACTTC
CASSEGRDRVEQYF
>TRBD2|TRBJ2-3|TRBV18|NA
TGTGCCAGCTCACGCGGGGGGCCAGATACGCAGTATTTT
CASSRGGPDTQYF
>TRBD2|TRBJ2-7|TRBV5-4|NA
TGTGCCAGCAGCCCGTCCGGGGCGGGGGTGTCCTACGAGCAGTACTTC
CASSPSGAGVSYEQYF
>NA|TRBJ1-1|TRBV4-1|NA
TGCGCCAGCAGCCAAGATCCGCGAGCAGGGGTTAGTGCCACTGAAGCTTTCTTT
CASSQDPRAGVSATEAFF
>TRBD1|TRBJ1-4|TRBV14|NA
TGTGCCAGCAGCCGCGAACAGGGGATAAATGAAAAACTGTTTTTT
CASSREQGINEKLFF
>NA|TRBJ1-5|TRBV4-2|NA
TGTGCCAGCAGCCAAGAGTGGTGGGGCGATCAGCCCCAGCATTTT
CASSQEWWGDQPQHF
>NA|TRBJ1-2|TRBV5-5|NA
TGTGCCAGCAGCTTGGCCCCCCCTATTGCAGGGCTGGGTGGCTACACCTTC
CASSLAPPIAGLGGYTF
>NA|TRBJ2-1|TRBV12-5|NA
TGTGCTAGTGGACTGGGGGGGCCCGAGGGTGAGCAGTTCTTC
CASGLGGPEGEQFF
>NA|TRBJ1-1|TRBV30|NA
TGTGCCTGGAGGGTCCCCGGGTCTAAGCCTGAAGCTTTCTTT
CAWRVPGSKPEAFF
>TRBD1|TRBJ2-7|TRBV10-3|NA
TGTGCCATCAGTGAAGCAGGGGGACGCGGCGAGCAGTACTTC
CAISEAGGRGEQYF
>TRBD1|TRBJ1-3|TRBV5-1|NA
TGCGCCAGCAGCATGACAGGGGGAAGAAACACCATATATTTT
CASSMTGGRNTIYF
>TRBD2|TRBJ2-7|TRBV7-2|NA
TGTGCCAGCAGCTCGCTAGCGGGGGCTAACTCCTACGAGCAGTACTTC
CASSSLAGANSYEQYF